The 11 T cell receptor beta chains listed next were all sequenced from one sample in a study of T cell responses to AZD1222 COVID-19 vaccine. TCRdb's table, derived via immunoSEQ multiplex PCR, lists solely in-frame clones and lacks some. The sample has 150,000 to 200,000 clones, about 89% seen once. The specimen comprised peripheral blood, sampled 28 days after the second AZD1222 dose. These receptors came from an adult who received the AZD1222 COVID-19 vaccine.

The V call is TRBV5-4, the J call TRBJ1-2; TRBD1 might be the D (5 bases). Deletions cut 4 bases from V and 7 bases from J, with 14 bases between. The CDR3 extends over 13 amino acids. Germline CDR1 SGHNT, CDR2 YYREEE (reference sequence). CDR3 sequence reads: CASSPRGRTGYTF. CDR3 DNA sequence: TGTGCCAGCAGCCCACGGGGGAGGACTGGCTACACCTTC.

This clone was seen only once. The rearrangement uses TRBV5-5 and TRBJ2-2; perhaps TRBD2 as D (5 bases). The CDR3 totals 14 residues. The V gene's germline CDR1 is SGHKS and CDR2 YYEKEE (reference sequence). Trimming took 5 bases from V and 5 from J, leaving 13 bases between them. The CDR3 here is CASRHPLATGELFF. In nucleotides, the CDR3 is TGTGCCAGCAGACATCCTCTAGCAACCGGGGAGCTGTTTTTT.

The rearrangement links TRBV29-1 to TRBJ1-1, with D tentatively TRBD1 (5 bases). V was pared by 6 bases and J by 0 bases, with 17 bases between. CDR3 length: 15 amino acids. The V gene's germline CDR1 is SQVTM and CDR2 ANQGSEA. The CDR3: CSVKAETAMNTEAFF. In DNA form, the CDR3 reads TGCAGCGTCAAAGCGGAGACAGCAATGAACACTGAAGCTTTCTTT.

The chain has TRBV19 and TRBJ1-1; D may be TRBD1 (5 bases). The CDR3 has 12 amino acids. Germline values: CDR1 LNHDA, CDR2 SQIVND (reference sequence). Trimming cost V 5 bases and J 4 bases, with 8 bases left between them. CDR3 residues: CASSSRGTEAFF. The CDR3 nucleotides are TGTGCCAGTAGTTCGAGGGGCACTGAAGCTTTCTTT.

This chain joins TRBV19 and TRBJ2-3; TRBD2 agrees at 11 bases. CDR3 length equals 16 residues. V was pared by 5 bases and J by 4 bases, with 8 bases of the junction left unmatched. Germline CDR1 and CDR2: LNHDA and SQIVND (reference sequence). The chain's CDR3 is CASSSILAGESDTQYF. The DNA of the CDR3 is TGTGCCAGTAGTTCAATACTAGCGGGAGAATCAGATACGCAGTATTTT.

This chain uses TRBV13 with TRBJ1-1; no reliable D call. Germline V gives CDR1 PRHDT, CDR2 FYEKMQ (reference sequence). The CDR3 contains 15 residues. The V gene lost 5 bases and the J gene lost 3 bases, with 16 bases spanning the gap. This CDR3 is CASSPRAPRDTEAFF. The CDR3, as DNA: TGTGCCAGCAGCCCCCGGGCCCCCCGGGACACTGAAGCTTTCTTT.

The genes are TRBV15 and TRBJ1-1; D perhaps matches TRBD1 (5 bases). V lost 0 bases and J lost 4, with 18 bases in between. CDR3 length: 17 residues. Per germline, CDR1 LNHNV and CDR2 YYDKDF (reference sequence). CDR3 in DNA: TGTGCCACCAGCAGAGATCTAGGGGCGGGCGGGGGCACTGAAGCTTTCTTT. This sequence encodes CATSRDLGAGGGTEAFF. The full variable domain, in which reference TRBV15 and TRBJ1-1 provide the parts outside the CDR3, is DAMVIQNPRYQVTQFGKPVTLSCSQTLNHNVMYWYQQKSSQAPKLLFHYYDKDFNNEADTPDNFQSRRPNTSFCFLDIRSPGLGDTAMYLCATSRDLGAGGGTEAFFGQGTRLTVV.

This chain connects TRBV19 to TRBJ1-5, with D possibly TRBD1 on 6 matching bases. The CDR3 runs to 15 residues. The germline V gene has CDR1 LNHDA and CDR2 SQIVND (reference sequence). V lost 7 bases, J lost 6 bases, and 19 bases lay in between. Here the CDR3 reads CASNSLRQAAQPQHF. The CDR3 nucleotides are TGTGCCAGTAATAGTTTGAGACAGGCGGCTCAGCCCCAGCATTTT.

The chain couples TRBV11-3 to TRBJ2-3; the match to TRBD2 covers 8 bases. CDR3 length: 14 residues. After removal of 5 bases from V and 1 base from J, the junction contained 2 bases not matched to a gene. CDR1 is SGHNT, CDR2 YENEEA, per germline. The DNA for the CDR3 is TGTGCCAGCAGCGGAGCGGGAGGCACAGATACGCAGTATTTT. It yields the protein CASSGAGGTDTQYF.

The chain links TRBV2 to TRBJ1-1, with 10 bases matching TRBD1. J gave up 6 bases and V 9 bases, and 1 base lay outside the gene matches. The CDR3 extends over 11 amino acids. CDR1 and CDR2 from the germline V gene are SNHLY and FYNNEI. CDR3 nucleotide sequence: TGTGCCAGAGGGACAGGGGCTGAAGCTTTCTTT. Translated: CARGTGAEAFF.

This clone was counted between two and nine times. The V gene is TRBV24-1, the J gene TRBJ1-1; TRBD1 aligns across 8 bases. The germline CDR1 and CDR2 sequences are KGHDR and SFDVKD. Trimming cost V 10 bases and J 4 bases; bases outside gene matches: 10. This CDR3 contains 14 residues. CDR3 bases: TGTGCCACAATGCAGGGGGCGGTAGCCACTGAAGCTTTCTTT. Its protein product is CATMQGAVATEAFF.